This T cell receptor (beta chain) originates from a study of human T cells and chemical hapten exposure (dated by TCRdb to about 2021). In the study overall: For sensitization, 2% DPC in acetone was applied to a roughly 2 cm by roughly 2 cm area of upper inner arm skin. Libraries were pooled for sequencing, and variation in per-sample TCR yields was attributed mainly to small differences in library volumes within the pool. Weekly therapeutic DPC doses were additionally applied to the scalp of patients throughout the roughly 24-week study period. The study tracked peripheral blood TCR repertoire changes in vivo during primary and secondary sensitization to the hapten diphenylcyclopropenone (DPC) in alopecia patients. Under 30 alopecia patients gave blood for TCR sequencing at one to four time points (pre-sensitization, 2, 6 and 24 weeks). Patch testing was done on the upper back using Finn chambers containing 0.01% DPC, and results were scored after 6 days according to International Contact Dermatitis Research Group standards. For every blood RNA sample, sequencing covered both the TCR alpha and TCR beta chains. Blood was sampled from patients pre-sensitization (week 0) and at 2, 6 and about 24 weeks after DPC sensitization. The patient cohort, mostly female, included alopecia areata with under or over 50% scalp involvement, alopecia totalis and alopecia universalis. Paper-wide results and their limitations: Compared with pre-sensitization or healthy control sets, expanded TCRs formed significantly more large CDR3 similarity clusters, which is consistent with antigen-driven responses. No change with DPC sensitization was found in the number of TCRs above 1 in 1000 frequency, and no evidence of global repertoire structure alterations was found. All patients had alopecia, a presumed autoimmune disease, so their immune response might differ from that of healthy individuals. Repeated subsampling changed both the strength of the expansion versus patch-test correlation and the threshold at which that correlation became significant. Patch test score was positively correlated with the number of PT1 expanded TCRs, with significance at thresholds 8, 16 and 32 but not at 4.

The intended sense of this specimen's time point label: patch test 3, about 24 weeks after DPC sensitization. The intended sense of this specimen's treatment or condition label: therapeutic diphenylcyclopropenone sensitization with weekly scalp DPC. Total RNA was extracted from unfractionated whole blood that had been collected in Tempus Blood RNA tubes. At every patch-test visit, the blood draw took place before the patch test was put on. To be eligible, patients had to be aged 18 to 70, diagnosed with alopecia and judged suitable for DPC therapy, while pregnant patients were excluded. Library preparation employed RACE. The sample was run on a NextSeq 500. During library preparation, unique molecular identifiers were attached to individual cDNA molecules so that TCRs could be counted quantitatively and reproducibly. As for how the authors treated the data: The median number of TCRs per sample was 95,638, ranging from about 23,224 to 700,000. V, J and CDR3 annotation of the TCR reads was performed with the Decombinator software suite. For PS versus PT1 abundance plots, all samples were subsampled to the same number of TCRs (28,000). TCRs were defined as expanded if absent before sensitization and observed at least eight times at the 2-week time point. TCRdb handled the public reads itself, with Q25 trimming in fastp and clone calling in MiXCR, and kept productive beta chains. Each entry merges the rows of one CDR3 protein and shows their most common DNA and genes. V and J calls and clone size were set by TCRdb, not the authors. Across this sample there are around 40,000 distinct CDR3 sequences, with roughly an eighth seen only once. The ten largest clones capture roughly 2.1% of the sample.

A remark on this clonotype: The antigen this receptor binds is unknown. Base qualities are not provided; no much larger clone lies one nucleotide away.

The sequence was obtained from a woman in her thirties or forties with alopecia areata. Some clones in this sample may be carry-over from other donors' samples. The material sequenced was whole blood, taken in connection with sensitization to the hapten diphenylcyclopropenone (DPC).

The CDR3 reads as follows: CSASAVPNQPQHF. DNA sequence: TGCAGTGCCTCAGCGGTTCCCAATCAGCCCCAGCATTTT. Recombination linked TRBV20-1 to TRBJ1-5; the D gene lacks a confident call. Including the terminal cysteine and phenylalanine, the CDR3 comprises 13 residues. Of all the DNA, just the CDR3 is kept, 39 bases in frame from base 1. Relative to germline, V is 6 bases shorter and J is 3 bases shorter, with 12 bases between their ends. For CDR1 and CDR2, the germline V gene (reference sequence) lists DFQATT and SNEGSKA.